This T cell receptor (beta chain) was recovered during a study of T cells after yellow fever vaccination. Across the whole study: SMART-Seq v4 Ultra Low Input prepared libraries from low-cell fractions.

This clonotype was found many times. Its antigen is as yet unknown. V was clipped by 6 bases and J by 5 bases, with 16 bases between them. The CDR3 extends over 14 amino acids. CDR1 and CDR2 (germline): MNHEY, SVGAGI. Study-level points and caveats: Although most clonotypes did not, a small share appeared in both CD4 and CD8 compartments. Most clones from primary vaccination were detected again post-booster (roughly 95% CD4, approximately 90% CD8).

From the 5' RACE reads, TCRdb called clonotypes with MiXCR, one entry per CDR3 protein. The sample comprises more than 90,000 distinct CDR3 sequences, around 8.6% of which are singletons, and over 25% rests with the top ten. This sequence originates from a man under 40 who received the YFV17D yellow fever vaccine. The sequences come from CD8+ T cells sorted from PBMCs, collected 45 days after the yellow fever booster vaccination. The chain joins TRBV6-5 to TRBJ1-1, with a tentative D call TRBD1 (6 bases). The CDR3 loop reads CASSIRQDGTEAFF. For the CDR3, the DNA is TGTGCCAGCAGCATTCGACAGGACGGGACTGAAGCTTTCTTT.